This T cell receptor beta chain was profiled in a study of cytomegalovirus exposure and HLA in healthy donors. General study points: A missense DCLRE1C variant was associated with V- and J-gene trimming of TCR beta chains in a later analysis, and an independent cohort replicated the association. When the data were analyzed later, several of the most significant clusters appeared to be linked to common viral pathogens.

Notes on this clone: Antigen unknown.

Each donor was healthy, and each was a bone marrow donor. The PCR ran on 60 Vbeta and 13 Jbeta primers. In the authors' methods: Approximately 11 million of the roughly 80 million unique TCR beta chains counted in a later analysis were shared. The protocol was immunoSEQ multiplex PCR, while the TCRdb copy is restricted to in-frame clones and leaves out a portion. That table supplies the V and J calls and clone size; D and trimming were determined from the DNA. The sample gives some 87,000 clones, more than 60% of which show up once; around 7.8% is in the top ten. Sequences were obtained from PBMCs. This TCR derives from a man aged 45-65 years in good health and CMV-seropositive.

CDR3 loop: CASSQAPTGAQGNTIYF. The CDR3 region has the DNA TGTGCCAGCAGCCAAGCGCCGACAGGGGCGCAAGGAAACACCATATATTTT. The chain carries TRBV4-2 and TRBJ1-3, with 8 bases lining up with TRBD1. With 1 base clipped from V and 4 bases from J, the junction kept 9 bases outside the gene matches. The CDR3 loop spans 17 amino acids. The germline gives CDR1 LGHNA, CDR2 YNFKEQ.